The TCR beta chain described here comes from a study of blood T cell repertoires in COVID-19. As for the study in general: Material from acute and convalescent COVID-19 was sourced from the United States, Italy and Spain. Sample material is recorded as cDNA or gDNA derived from T cells, B-cell-depleted T cells, or PBMCs.

Original processing methods: Reference gene primer amplification yielded estimated nucleated cell counts. Sequencing used immunoSEQ multiplex PCR; TCRdb keeps in-frame clones, though not all of them. The V and J calls and the clone size are those of that table, but D and trimming were determined from the DNA. The data contain about 260,000 clones, around 90% of them singletons. This TCR came from a human donor in a cohort sampled during active COVID-19. The sample consisted of peripheral blood.

CDR3 amino acids: CASSPQGDQPQHF. The CDR3 DNA follows: TGTGCCAGCAGCCCCCAGGGGGATCAGCCCCAGCATTTT. The V gene is TRBV7-3, the J gene TRBJ1-5; 7 nucleotides align to TRBD1. The CDR3 totals 13 residues. Per the germline V gene, CDR1 is SGHTA and CDR2 is FQGTGA. V gave up 5 bases and J gave up 5 bases; unmatched junction bases: 3.